Given below is one T cell receptor (beta chain) in context. The antigen is unknown. The sample belongs to a study of blood T cells in healthy people across ages. Notes on the study in general: Considered underestimates were the diversity estimates obtained from one million T cells.

It was with a sample-barcoded 5' primer and a J-beta primer mix that a second PCR of roughly 7 to 12 cycles was run. TCRdb redid the calling of the 5' RACE reads with MiXCR, one entry per CDR3 protein. The sample lists about 680,000 distinct CDR3 sequences; around 48% were seen once. The CDR3 runs 14 residues. The germline CDR1 and CDR2 sequences are DFQATT and SNEGSKA (reference sequence). The germline V and J ends were trimmed by 5 bases and 4 bases, with 12 bases remaining between them. Sequencing input: blood. J is TRBJ2-6 and V is TRBV20-1; D not certain. The receptor was derived from a woman aged 60-70 years in good health. The CDR3 DNA reads as TGCAGTGCTCCTCCTGTGGCCGGGGCCAACGTCCTGACTTTC. It encodes CSAPPVAGANVLTF.